Presented here are 2 T cell receptor beta chains from one specimen sequenced in a study of shared clonotypes between healthy human individuals. CD45RO-negative, CCR7-positively selected cells formed the naive CD8 fraction, excluding terminally differentiated effector memory CD45RA+ cells. Libraries were prepared by immunoSEQ multiplex PCR; TCRdb keeps only in-frame clonotypes and omits some of them. The sample yields approximately 1.9 million clones, approximately 92% seen once. The specimen sequenced was naive CD8+ T cells from PBMCs. These receptors all come from a man aged 18 to 29 in good health. Some clones in this sample may be carry-over from other donors' samples.

The chain recombines TRBV7-3 with TRBJ2-7; D is unresolved. From germline, CDR1 is SGHTA and CDR2 FQGTGA. V lost 5 bases to trimming and J lost 5 bases, with 13 bases between them. This CDR3 contains 13 residues. The CDR3 sequence: CASSAHSSNEQYF. DNA for the CDR3: TGTGCCAGCAGCGCCCATAGTTCTAACGAGCAGTACTTC. The entire variable domain, with the rest obtained from reference TRBV7-3 and TRBJ2-7, is as follows: GAGVSQTPSNKVTEKGKYVELRCDPISGHTALYWYRQSLGQGPEFLIYFQGTGAADDSGLPNDRFFAVRPEGSVSTLKIQRTERGDSAVYLCASSAHSSNEQYFGPGTRLTVT.

The V call is TRBV11-2, the J call TRBJ2-3; D gene ambiguous. Germline V gene lookup returns CDR1 SGHAT and CDR2 FQNNGV. This CDR3 is built from 12 residues. Trimming cost V 1 base and J 2 bases, with 1 base left between them. As DNA, the CDR3 is TGTGCCAGCAGCTTAGCCACAGATACGCAGTATTTT. Protein sequence: CASSLATDTQYF.